These T cell receptor beta chains were read from a single sample in a study of cytomegalovirus exposure and HLA in healthy donors. Only in-frame clones appear in the TCRdb table, and some are missing; sequencing was by immunoSEQ multiplex PCR. Of 100,000 to 120,000 clones listed, under 80% are singletons. The sequencing input was PBMCs. These receptors all stem from a woman in her 40s in good health and CMV-seropositive. Each CDR3 is given without its conserved first and last residue.

TRBV28	TRBJ1-3	ASSLLGGDVNTIY
TRBV5-1	TRBJ1-4	ASNDPGGDTEKLF
TRBV18	TRBJ2-2	ASSLHVLAANTGELF
TRBV7-2	TRBJ1-5	ASSLLGSLNQPQH
TRBV7-3	TRBJ2-1	ASSLTPDEQF
TRBV4-2	TRBJ2-1	ASSQGSAGDEQF
TRBV7-9	TRBJ2-1	ASSLAGGLNEQF
TRBV7-8	TRBJ1-4	ASSLSGTARRREKLF
TRBV9	TRBJ1-4	ASSKGVGEKLF
TRBV19	TRBJ2-1	ASSIGTSGANEQF
TRBV5-1	TRBJ2-7	AGSTTSGRRYEQY
TRBV2	TRBJ1-1	ASSGGSTPLGGEAF
TRBV7-9	TRBJ2-3	ASSLGQSGDTQY
TRBV5-6	TRBJ2-3	ASSTGLVGDTQY
TRBV5-1	TRBJ2-1	ASSLIQGVDNEQF
TRBV27	TRBJ2-1	ASSLRATSGMPRF
TRBV19	TRBJ2-3	ASSWTGGFSSTDTQY
TRBV18	TRBJ2-7	ASSQAADYEQY
TRBV7-9	TRBJ1-2	ASSLVSGNYGYT
TRBV5-6	TRBJ2-5	ASSLAGTLGDQETQY
TRBV6-4	TRBJ1-1	ASSSNSNTEAF
TRBV9	TRBJ1-6	ASSVSGHQNSPLH
TRBV4-3	TRBJ2-7	ASSQDTGTGTYEQY
TRBV7-9	TRBJ2-7	ASSNRGYEQY
TRBV2	TRBJ1-1	ASSEATANTEAF
TRBV18	TRBJ1-5	ASSRTGTGGSPSNQPQH
TRBV4-2	TRBJ1-4	ASSQVEGSGEKLF
TRBV19	TRBJ1-2	ASNLGQGNYGYT
TRBV4-1	TRBJ2-7	ASSQGALREARYEQY
TRBV19	TRBJ2-5	ARGTVQETQY
TRBV18	TRBJ1-1	ASSPPGRLNTEAF
TRBV30	TRBJ2-7	AWNYASGSPYEQY
TRBV29-1	TRBJ2-3	SVARDRGKTDTQY
TRBV5-1	TRBJ1-6	ASSPRTVYDSPLH
TRBV27	TRBJ1-1	ASSSTGGLFAEAF
TRBV2	TRBJ2-3	ASSIPGLAGYDTQY
TRBV6-5	TRBJ2-1	ASSYSTSSHEQF
TRBV6-1	TRBJ2-7	ASSEALRVERRQY
TRBV2	TRBJ2-7	ASSLDRGPDEQY
TRBV12-5	TRBJ2-1	ASGLVLGGTYNEQF
TRBV13	TRBJ1-3	ASSLNTGNTIY
TRBV27	TRBJ2-3	ASSLNNFRGEGRTDTQY
TRBV28	TRBJ2-4	ASSYRQGISKNIQY
TRBV10-1	-	ASERDRAQYEQY
TRBV7-3	TRBJ1-2	ASSLTPLNYGYT